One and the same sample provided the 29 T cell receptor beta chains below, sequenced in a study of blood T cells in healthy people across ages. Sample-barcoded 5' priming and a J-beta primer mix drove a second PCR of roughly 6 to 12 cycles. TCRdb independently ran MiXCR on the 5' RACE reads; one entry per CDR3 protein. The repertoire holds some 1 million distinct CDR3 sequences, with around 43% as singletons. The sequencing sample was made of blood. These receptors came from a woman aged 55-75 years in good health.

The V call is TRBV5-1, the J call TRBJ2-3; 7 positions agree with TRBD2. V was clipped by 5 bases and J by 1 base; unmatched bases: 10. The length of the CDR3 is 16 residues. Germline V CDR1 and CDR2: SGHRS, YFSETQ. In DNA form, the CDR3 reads TGCGCCAGCAGAGCTGAGAGCGGGGTCGGCACAGATACGCAGTATTTT. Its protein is CASRAESGVGTDTQYF.

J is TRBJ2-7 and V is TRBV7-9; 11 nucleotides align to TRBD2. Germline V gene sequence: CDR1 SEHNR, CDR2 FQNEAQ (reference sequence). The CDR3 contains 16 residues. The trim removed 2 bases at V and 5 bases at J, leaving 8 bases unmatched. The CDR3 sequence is CASSLPSLAGGHEQYF. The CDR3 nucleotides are TGTGCCAGCAGCTTACCCTCTCTAGCGGGAGGCCACGAGCAGTACTTC. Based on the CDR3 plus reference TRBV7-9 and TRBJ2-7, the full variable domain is DTGVSQNPRHKITKRGQNVTFRCDPISEHNRLYWYRQTLGQGPEFLTYFQNEAQLEKSRLLSDRFSAERPKGSFSTLEIQRTEQGDSAMYLCASSLPSLAGGHEQYFGPGTRLTVT.

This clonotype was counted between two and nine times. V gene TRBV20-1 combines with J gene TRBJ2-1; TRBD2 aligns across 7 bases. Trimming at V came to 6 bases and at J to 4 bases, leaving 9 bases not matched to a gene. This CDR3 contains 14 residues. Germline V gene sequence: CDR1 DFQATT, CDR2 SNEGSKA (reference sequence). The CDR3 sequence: CSAQRDLRYNEQFF. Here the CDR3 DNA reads TGCAGTGCCCAGCGGGACCTACGTTACAATGAGCAGTTCTTC.

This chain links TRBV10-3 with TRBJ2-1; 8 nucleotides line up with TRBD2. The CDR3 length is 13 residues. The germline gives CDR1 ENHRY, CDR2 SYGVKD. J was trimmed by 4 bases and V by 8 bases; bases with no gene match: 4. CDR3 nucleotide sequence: TGTGCCATCTTTCTAGCGGGTTACAATGAGCAGTTCTTC. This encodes CAIFLAGYNEQFF.

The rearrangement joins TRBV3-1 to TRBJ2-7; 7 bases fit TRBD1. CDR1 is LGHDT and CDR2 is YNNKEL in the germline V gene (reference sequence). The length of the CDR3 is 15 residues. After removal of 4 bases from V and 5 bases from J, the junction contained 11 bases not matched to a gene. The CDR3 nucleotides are TGTGCCAGCAGCCCCCTGACAGGGTGGTCCGACGAGCAGTACTTC. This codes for CASSPLTGWSDEQYF.

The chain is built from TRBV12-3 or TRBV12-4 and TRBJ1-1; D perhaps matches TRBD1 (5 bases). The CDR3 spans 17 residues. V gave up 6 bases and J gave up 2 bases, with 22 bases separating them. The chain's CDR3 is CASSLQRVGTGNTEAFF. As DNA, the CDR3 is TGTGCCAGCAGCCTCCAAAGGGTCGGGACGGGAAACACTGAAGCTTTCTTT.

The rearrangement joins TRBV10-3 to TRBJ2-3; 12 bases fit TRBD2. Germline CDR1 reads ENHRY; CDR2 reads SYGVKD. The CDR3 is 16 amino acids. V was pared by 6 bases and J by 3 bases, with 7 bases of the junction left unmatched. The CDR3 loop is CAISSGLAGGTDTQYF. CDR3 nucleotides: TGTGCCATCAGCTCGGGACTAGCGGGTGGAACAGATACGCAGTATTTT.

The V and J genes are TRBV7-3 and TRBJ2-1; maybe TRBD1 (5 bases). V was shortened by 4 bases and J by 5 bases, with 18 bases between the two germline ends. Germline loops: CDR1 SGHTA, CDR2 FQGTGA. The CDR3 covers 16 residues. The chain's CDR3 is CASSSQGPAAHNEQFF. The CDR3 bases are TGTGCCAGCAGCTCCCAGGGTCCTGCGGCCCACAATGAGCAGTTCTTC.

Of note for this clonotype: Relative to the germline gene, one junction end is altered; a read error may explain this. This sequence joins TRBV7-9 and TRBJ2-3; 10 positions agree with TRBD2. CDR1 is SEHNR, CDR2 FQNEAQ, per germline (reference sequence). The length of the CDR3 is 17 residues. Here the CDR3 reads CATYGTSDLPSTDTQYF. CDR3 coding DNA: TGCGCCACCTACGGGACTAGCGATCTTCCTAGCACAGATACGCAGTATTTT.

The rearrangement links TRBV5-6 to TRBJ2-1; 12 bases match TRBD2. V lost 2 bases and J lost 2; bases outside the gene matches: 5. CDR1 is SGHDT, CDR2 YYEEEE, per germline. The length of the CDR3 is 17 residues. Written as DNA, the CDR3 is TGTGCCAGCAGCTTCCCTAGCGGGAGGGGAACCTACAATGAGCAGTTCTTC. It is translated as CASSFPSGRGTYNEQFF. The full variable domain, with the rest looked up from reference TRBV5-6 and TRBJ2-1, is DAGVTQSPTHLIKTRGQQVTLRCSPKSGHDTVSWYQQALGQGPQFIFQYYEEEERQRGNFPDRFSGHQFPNYSSELNVNALLLGDSALYLCASSFPSGRGTYNEQFFGPGTRLTVL.

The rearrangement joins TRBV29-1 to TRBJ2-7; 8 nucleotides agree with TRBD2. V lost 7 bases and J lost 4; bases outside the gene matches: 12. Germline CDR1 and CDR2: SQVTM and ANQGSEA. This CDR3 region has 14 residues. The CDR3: CSGDSGDPPYEQYF. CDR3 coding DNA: TGCAGCGGTGATAGCGGGGATCCCCCGTACGAGCAGTACTTC.

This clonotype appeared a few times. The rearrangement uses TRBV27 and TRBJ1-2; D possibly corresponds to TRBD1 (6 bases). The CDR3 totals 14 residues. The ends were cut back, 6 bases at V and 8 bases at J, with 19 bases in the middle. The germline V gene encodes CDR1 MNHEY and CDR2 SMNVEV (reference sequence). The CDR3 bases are TGTGCCAGCAGCCACAGGGAGGGCGGAGGGGGCTACACCTTC. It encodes CASSHREGGGGYTF.

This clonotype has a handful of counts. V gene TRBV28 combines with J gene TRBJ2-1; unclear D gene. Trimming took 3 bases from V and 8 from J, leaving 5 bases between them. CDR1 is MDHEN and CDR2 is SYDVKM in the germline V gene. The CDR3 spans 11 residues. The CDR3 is CASSFTHEQFF. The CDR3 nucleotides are TGTGCCAGCAGTTTTACCCATGAGCAGTTCTTC.

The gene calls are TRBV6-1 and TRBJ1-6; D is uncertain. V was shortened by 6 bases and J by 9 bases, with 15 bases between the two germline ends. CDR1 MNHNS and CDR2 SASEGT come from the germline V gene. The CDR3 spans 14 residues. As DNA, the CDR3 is TGTGCCAGCAGAACCCGGGGAGAGCGTTCACCCCTCCACTTT. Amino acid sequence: CASRTRGERSPLHF.

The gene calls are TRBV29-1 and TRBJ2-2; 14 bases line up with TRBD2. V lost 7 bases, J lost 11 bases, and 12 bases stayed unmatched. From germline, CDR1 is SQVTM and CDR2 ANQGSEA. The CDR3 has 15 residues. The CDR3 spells CSAIKTSGRGGELFF. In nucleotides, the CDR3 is TGCAGCGCCATAAAGACTAGCGGGAGGGGTGGTGAGCTGTTTTTT.

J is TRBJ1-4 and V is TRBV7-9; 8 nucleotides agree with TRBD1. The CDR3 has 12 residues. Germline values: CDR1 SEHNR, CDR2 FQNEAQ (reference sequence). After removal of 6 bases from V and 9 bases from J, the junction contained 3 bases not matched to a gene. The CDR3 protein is CASRGQGKKLFF. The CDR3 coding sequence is TGTGCCAGCAGAGGACAGGGCAAAAAACTGTTTTTT.

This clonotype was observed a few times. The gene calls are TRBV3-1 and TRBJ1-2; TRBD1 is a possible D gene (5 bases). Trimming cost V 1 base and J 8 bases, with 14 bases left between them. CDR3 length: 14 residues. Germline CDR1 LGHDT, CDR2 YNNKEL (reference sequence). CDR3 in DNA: TGTGCCAGCAGCCAAGTTAAGCTGAGGGGAGGCTACACCTTC. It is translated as CASSQVKLRGGYTF.

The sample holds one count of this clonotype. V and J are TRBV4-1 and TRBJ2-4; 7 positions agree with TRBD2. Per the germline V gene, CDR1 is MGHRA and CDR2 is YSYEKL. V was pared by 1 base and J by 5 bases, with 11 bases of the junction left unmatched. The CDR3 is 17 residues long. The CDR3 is CASSQGAGRERENIQYF. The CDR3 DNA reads TGCGCCAGCAGCCAAGGGGCCGGGCGGGAGCGCGAAAACATTCAGTACTTC.

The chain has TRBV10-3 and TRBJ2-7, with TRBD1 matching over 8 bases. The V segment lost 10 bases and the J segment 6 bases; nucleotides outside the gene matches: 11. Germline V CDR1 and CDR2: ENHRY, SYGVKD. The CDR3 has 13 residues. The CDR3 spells CATRTGSSSEQYF. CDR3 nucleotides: TGTGCCACCAGGACAGGGTCTTCTTCCGAGCAGTACTTC.

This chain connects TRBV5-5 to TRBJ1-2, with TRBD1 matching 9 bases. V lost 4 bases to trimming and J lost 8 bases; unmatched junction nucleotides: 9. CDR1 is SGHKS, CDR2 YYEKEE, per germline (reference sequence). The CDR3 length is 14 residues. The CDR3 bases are TGTGCCAGCAGCATCGGGACAGGGTGGGAAGGCTACACCTTC. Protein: CASSIGTGWEGYTF.

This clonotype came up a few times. The CDR3 bases are TGTGCCAGCAGCCAAGTTCGGGCAGATACGCAGTATTTT. It encodes CASSQVRADTQYF. V is TRBV3-1 and J is TRBJ2-3; D not resolved. Germline CDR1 reads LGHDT; CDR2 reads YNNKEL (reference sequence). This CDR3 comprises 13 residues. The V end was cut by 1 base, the J end by 4 bases, with 6 bases between.

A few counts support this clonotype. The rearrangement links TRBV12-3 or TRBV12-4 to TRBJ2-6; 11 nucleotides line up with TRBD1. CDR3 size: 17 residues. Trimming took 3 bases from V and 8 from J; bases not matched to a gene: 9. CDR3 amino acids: CASSFRTGGVGTNVLTF. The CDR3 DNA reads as TGTGCCAGCAGTTTTCGGACAGGGGGCGTCGGGACCAACGTCCTGACTTTC.

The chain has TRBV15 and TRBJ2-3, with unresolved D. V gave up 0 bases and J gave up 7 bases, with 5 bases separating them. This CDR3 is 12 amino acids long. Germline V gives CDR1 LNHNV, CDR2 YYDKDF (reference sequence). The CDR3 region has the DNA TGTGCCACCAGCAGAGACAGGAATACGCAGTATTTT. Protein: CATSRDRNTQYF.

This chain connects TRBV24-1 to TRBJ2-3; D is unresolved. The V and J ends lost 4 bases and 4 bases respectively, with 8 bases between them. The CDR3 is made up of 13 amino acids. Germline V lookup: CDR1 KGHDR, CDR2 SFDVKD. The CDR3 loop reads CATSDTTADTQYF. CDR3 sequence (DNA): TGTGCCACCAGTGACACTACGGCAGATACGCAGTATTTT.

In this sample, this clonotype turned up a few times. Here the CDR3 reads CASSFGLAGEGTYEQYF. As DNA, the CDR3 is TGTGCCAGTAGTTTCGGACTAGCGGGAGAGGGTACTTACGAGCAGTACTTC. The chain couples TRBV19 to TRBJ2-5, with TRBD2 matching 13 bases. Judging by the DNA end, TRBJ2-7 fits better; the J call may be wrong. The CDR3 spans 17 residues. The germline CDR1 and CDR2 sequences are LNHDA and SQIVND (reference sequence).

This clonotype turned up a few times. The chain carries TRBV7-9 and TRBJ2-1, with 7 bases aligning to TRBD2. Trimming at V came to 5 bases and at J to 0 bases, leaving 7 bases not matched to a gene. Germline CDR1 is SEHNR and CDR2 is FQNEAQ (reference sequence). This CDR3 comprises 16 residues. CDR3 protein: CASSKGGGSSYNEQFF. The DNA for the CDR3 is TGTGCCAGCAGCAAAGGTGGCGGGAGCTCCTACAATGAGCAGTTCTTC.

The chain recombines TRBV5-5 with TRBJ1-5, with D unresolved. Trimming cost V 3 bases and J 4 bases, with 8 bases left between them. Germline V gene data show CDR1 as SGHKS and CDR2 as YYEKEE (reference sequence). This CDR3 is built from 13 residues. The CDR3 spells CASSSYTNQPQHF. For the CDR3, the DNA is TGTGCCAGCAGCTCCTACACGAATCAGCCCCAGCATTTT.

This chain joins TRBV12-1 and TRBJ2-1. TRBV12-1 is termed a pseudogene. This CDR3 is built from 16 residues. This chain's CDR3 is CASSFAPWHHSNEQFF. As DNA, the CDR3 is TGTGCCAGCAGCTTTGCCCCATGGCACCACAGCAATGAGCAGTTCTTC.

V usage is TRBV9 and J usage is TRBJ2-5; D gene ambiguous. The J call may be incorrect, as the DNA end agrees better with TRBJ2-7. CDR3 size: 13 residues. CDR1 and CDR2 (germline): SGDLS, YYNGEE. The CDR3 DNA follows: TGTGCCAGCAGCGGGAGCTCAGCCTACGAGCAGTACTTC. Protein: CASSGSSAYEQYF.